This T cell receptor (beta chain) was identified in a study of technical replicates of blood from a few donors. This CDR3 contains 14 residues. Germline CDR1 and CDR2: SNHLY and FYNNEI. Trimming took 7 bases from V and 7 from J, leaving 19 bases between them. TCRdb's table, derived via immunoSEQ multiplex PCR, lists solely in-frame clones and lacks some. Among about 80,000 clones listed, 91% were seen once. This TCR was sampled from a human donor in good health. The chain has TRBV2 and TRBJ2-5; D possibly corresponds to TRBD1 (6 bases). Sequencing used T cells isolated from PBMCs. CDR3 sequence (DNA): TGTGCCAGCACCAAATCCGGGGTGGGGGCGACCCAGTACTTC. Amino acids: CASTKSGVGATQYF.